The 16 T cell receptor beta chains below come from one sample, sequenced in a study of shared T cell receptors in the human thymus. Data came from immunoSEQ multiplex PCR; TCRdb stores just in-frame clones and leaves some out. This sample has 700,000 or so clones, with approximately 85% found just once. These data were also reused for a study on human thymus T cells.

The sample comprised thymocytes. The receptors stem from a girl less than two years old with a congenital heart defect.

This chain links TRBV30 with TRBJ1-2; a possible D gene is TRBD1 (6 bases). Deletions cut 4 bases from V and 6 bases from J, with 21 bases between. The germline CDR1 and CDR2 sequences are GTSNPN and SVGIG (reference sequence). CDR3 length: 15 amino acids. The CDR3 protein is CAWTAGTRGTNGYTF. As DNA, the CDR3 is TGTGCCTGGACCGCAGGGACACGCGGAACCAATGGCTACACCTTC.

The chain is built from TRBV28 and TRBJ2-3, with D possibly TRBD2 on 5 matching bases. CDR3 size: 16 residues. The ends were cut back, 7 bases at V and 1 base at J, with 18 bases in the middle. Germline V lookup: CDR1 MDHEN, CDR2 SYDVKM. The CDR3 spells CASTPGVPRGTDTQYF. The CDR3 DNA reads TGTGCCAGCACCCCCGGGGTTCCCCGAGGCACAGATACGCAGTATTTT.

The gene calls are TRBV6-5 and TRBJ2-3; 10 positions agree with TRBD2. Germline V gene lookup returns CDR1 MNHEY and CDR2 SVGAGI. The CDR3 is made up of 14 amino acids. V was pared by 7 bases and J by 1 base, with 2 bases of the junction left unmatched. This chain's CDR3 is CASTLAGGTDTQYF. Here the CDR3 DNA reads TGTGCCAGCACCCTAGCGGGGGGCACAGATACGCAGTATTTT.

This clone was recorded a few times. The chain recombines TRBV6-1 with TRBJ1-2, with 7 positions matching TRBD1. The V segment lost 2 bases and the J segment 0 bases; nucleotides outside the gene matches: 21. The CDR3 sequence is 21 residues long. CDR1 and CDR2 (germline): MNHNS, SASEGT. The DNA for the CDR3 is TGTGCCAGCAGTGAATCCGGTAGGACAGGCCCGCTCATCCTAACTAACTATGGCTACACCTTC. It specifies CASSESGRTGPLILTNYGYTF.

J is TRBJ2-1 and V is TRBV5-6; unclear D gene. This CDR3 region has 13 residues. With 5 bases removed from V and 0 bases from J, the gap between germline ends came to 6 bases. Germline CDR1 is SGHDT and CDR2 is YYEEEE. CDR3: CASRRSSYNEQFF. The CDR3 DNA sequence: TGTGCCAGCAGGCGTAGCTCCTACAATGAGCAGTTCTTC.

This rearrangement joins TRBV27 to TRBJ2-3; TRBD1 aligns across 7 bases. Per the germline V gene, CDR1 is MNHEY and CDR2 is SMNVEV (reference sequence). J gave up 2 bases and V 6 bases, and 14 bases lay outside the gene matches. CDR3 length: 17 amino acids. The CDR3 DNA is TGTGCCAGCAGATATCTACAGGGGAACAGATTCACAGATACGCAGTATTTT. It yields the protein CASRYLQGNRFTDTQYF.

The J gene is TRBJ1-2, the V gene TRBV5-5; unclear D gene. The germline CDR1 and CDR2 sequences are SGHKS and YYEKEE (reference sequence). The CDR3 spans 13 residues. The V end was cut by 3 bases, the J end by 3 bases, with 9 bases between. CDR3 nucleotides: TGTGCCAGCAGCTCCGGGATCTACTATGGCTACACCTTC. Translation gives CASSSGIYYGYTF.

The J gene is TRBJ2-7, the V gene TRBV28, with D maybe TRBD1 (6 bases). This CDR3 is 17 amino acids long. The germline V and J ends were trimmed by 4 bases and 3 bases, with 22 bases remaining between them. Germline CDR1 MDHEN, CDR2 SYDVKM. The CDR3 DNA is TGTGCCAGCAGTTCTAGGGGTGGACAGCATGACGGCTACGAGCAGTACTTC. Residues: CASSSRGGQHDGYEQYF.

J is TRBJ2-3 and V is TRBV7-2; TRBD2 agrees at 10 bases. The CDR3 has 15 amino acids. Trimming took 3 bases from V and 4 from J; bases not matched to a gene: 4. Germline assignment: CDR1 SGHTA and CDR2 FQGNSA. As DNA, the CDR3 is TGTGCCAGCAGCTTTAGCGGGGGGCGGGCAGATACGCAGTATTTT. Translating it yields CASSFSGGRADTQYF.

This chain uses TRBV2 with TRBJ2-5, with TRBD1 identical over 8 bases. Germline V CDR1 and CDR2: SNHLY, FYNNEI. V shed 6 bases, J shed 4 bases, and the junction held 1 base outside the gene matches. The CDR3 covers 12 residues. The CDR3, as DNA: TGTGCCAGCAGGACAGGGGTAGAGACCCAGTACTTC. Translated, it gives CASRTGVETQYF.

This sequence joins TRBV10-3 and TRBJ2-3; D is possibly TRBD1 (6 bases). The CDR3 consists of 14 residues. Trimming left V 8 bases short and J 1 base short, with 13 bases between. CDR1 and CDR2 from the germline V gene are ENHRY and SYGVKD. Here the CDR3 reads CAIGPRGRTDTQYF. CDR3 nucleotides: TGTGCCATCGGCCCCAGGGGCCGCACAGATACGCAGTATTTT.

This chain uses TRBV5-6 with TRBJ1-2; weak D call: TRBD1 (6 bases). Deletions cut 3 bases from V and 2 bases from J, with 14 bases between. This CDR3 is 15 amino acids long. CDR1 is SGHDT, CDR2 YYEEEE, per germline. CDR3 coding DNA: TGTGCCAGCAGCTCGGAATTTACAGGGAACTATGGCTACACCTTC. Amino acid sequence: CASSSEFTGNYGYTF.

This sequence joins TRBV11-2 and TRBJ2-6; TRBD1 matches at 7 bases. Germline V gene sequence: CDR1 SGHAT, CDR2 FQNNGV. CDR3 length: 19 amino acids. Trimming at V came to 1 base and at J to 4 bases, leaving 13 bases not matched to a gene. CDR3 loop: CASSLGSDRSISGANVLTF. For the CDR3, the DNA is TGTGCCAGCAGCTTAGGATCGGACAGGTCGATATCAGGGGCCAACGTCCTGACTTTC.

The gene calls are TRBV5-4 and TRBJ2-7; D uncertain. Germline CDR1 reads SGHNT; CDR2 reads YYREEE (reference sequence). CDR3 length equals 13 residues. V lost 9 bases and J 2 bases, leaving 15 bases between the germline ends. The CDR3 nucleotides are TGTGCCACCCACCGGAGATTTGCCTACGAGCAGTACTTC. Translating gives CATHRRFAYEQYF. Full variable domain (rest looked up from reference TRBV5-4 and TRBJ2-7): ETGVTQSPTHLIKTRGQQVTLRCSSQSGHNTVSWYQQALGQGPQFIFQYYREEENGRGNFPPRFSGLQFPNYSSELNVNALELDDSALYLCATHRRFAYEQYFGPGTRLTVT.

The rearrangement joins TRBV5-1 to TRBJ2-7, with D maybe TRBD2 (6 bases). The CDR3 consists of 14 residues. V gave up 3 bases and J gave up 2 bases, with 12 bases separating them. Germline V gene lookup returns CDR1 SGHRS and CDR2 YFSETQ. In nucleotides, the CDR3 is TGCGCCAGCAGCTCTGGGGGGAGTACCTACGAGCAGTACTTC. Residues: CASSSGGSTYEQYF.

The gene calls are TRBV9 and TRBJ2-7; D gene uncertain. The germline V gene has CDR1 SGDLS and CDR2 YYNGEE. CDR3 length: 20 amino acids. V lost 4 bases to trimming and J lost 2 bases, with 31 bases between them. The CDR3 coding sequence is TGTGCCAGCAGCCCTCCCCGGCCACTCCTGTGGGCCTCCGGCACCTACGAGCAGTACTTC. Translation gives CASSPPRPLLWASGTYEQYF. Full variable domain (remainder filled in from reference TRBV9 and TRBJ2-7): DSGVTQTPKHLITATGQRVTLRCSPRSGDLSVYWYQQSLDQGLQFLIQYYNGEERAKGNILERFSAQQFPDLHSELNLSSLELGDSALYFCASSPPRPLLWASGTYEQYFGPGTRLTVT.